The clone carrying this TCR beta chain was recorded once. The antigen is unknown. The sample belongs to a study of cytomegalovirus exposure and HLA in healthy donors. Findings and limits, study-wide: In a later analysis, several top co-occurrence clusters appeared linked to parvovirus B19, influenza, CMV and Epstein-Barr virus. Some 17,000 TCR beta sequences were associated with HLA alleles at 0.05 false discovery rate in a later analysis. In a later analysis, TCR beta V- and J-gene trimming showed a link to a missense DCLRE1C variant. Judged likely to be a sequencing artifact was a cluster of highly shared sequence variants.

The PCR contained 60 Vbeta and 13 Jbeta primers. Libraries were prepared by immunoSEQ multiplex PCR; TCRdb keeps only in-frame clonotypes and omits some of them. The data show about 110,000 clones, about 80% seen once. Germline loops: CDR1 MDHEN, CDR2 SYDVKM. The CDR3 length is 16 residues. V shed 8 bases and J 7 bases; nucleotides not matched to a gene: 17. This chain links TRBV28 with TRBJ2-1; 7 bases map to TRBD2. Specimen: PBMCs. The TCR sequence derives from a female donor in good health and CMV-seropositive. The DNA of the CDR3 is TGTGCCAGCTCCATGGCTAGCGGTACATCATGGAATGAGCAGTTCTTC. This codes for CASSMASGTSWNEQFF.